The 8 T cell receptor beta chains in this list originate from one sample, sequenced in a study of T cells after yellow fever vaccination. TCRdb reprocessed the 5' RACE reads with MiXCR, giving one entry per CDR3 protein. The data show some 390,000 distinct CDR3 sequences, with roughly a sixth seen just once and 15% to 20% held by the top ten. Sequences were derived from PBMCs, sampled before the yellow fever booster vaccination. These receptors came from a man in his late teens or twenties who received the YFV17D yellow fever vaccine.

The chain combines TRBV5-1 with TRBJ1-1; 7 bases line up with TRBD1. This CDR3 spans 13 amino acids. Germline V gene sequence: CDR1 SGHRS, CDR2 YFSETQ. The ends lost 2 bases at V and 8 bases at J; junction bases unmatched: 6. The CDR3, as DNA: TGCGCCAGCAGCTTTCGCCCGACAGGGGAAGCTTTCTTT. It codes for CASSFRPTGEAFF.

The CDR3 DNA reads TGTGCCAGCAGCCAAGAGCGTAACTTTGGGGCGGAGACCCAGTACTTC. It yields the protein CASSQERNFGAETQYF. The chain has TRBV4-2 and TRBJ2-5, with D possibly being TRBD1 (5 bases). The CDR3 length is 16 residues. V lost 0 bases to trimming and J lost 5 bases, with 16 bases between them. Germline CDR1 and CDR2: LGHNA and YNFKEQ.

This clonotype came up a few times. This chain connects TRBV7-2 to TRBJ2-2; D remains unclear. The CDR3 has 14 residues. CDR1 and CDR2 from the germline V gene are SGHTA and FQGNSA. Deletions cut 1 base from V and 0 bases from J, with 3 bases between. The CDR3 coding sequence is TGTGCCAGCAGCTTAGACGCGAACACCGGGGAGCTGTTTTTT. Encoded protein: CASSLDANTGELFF.

This clonotype has at least ten counts. J is TRBJ1-1 and V is TRBV7-9; D unresolved. The V gene lost 5 bases and the J gene lost 4 bases, with 8 bases spanning the gap. There are 12 residues in the CDR3. The germline V gene has CDR1 SEHNR and CDR2 FQNEAQ (reference sequence). In DNA, the CDR3 is TGTGCCAGCAGCGCCCTGGGCACTGAAGCTTTCTTT. This gives the protein CASSALGTEAFF.

This clonotype was seen a few times. This chain links TRBV20-1 with TRBJ1-2; D remains unclear. The germline V gene has CDR1 DFQATT and CDR2 SNEGSKA (reference sequence). The length of the CDR3 is 11 residues. Trimming took off 3 bases at V and 5 bases at J, with 7 bases between the two ends. Written as DNA, the CDR3 is TGCAGTGCTAGCATACTATATGGCTACACCTTC. This gives the protein CSASILYGYTF.

This clonotype was seen more than once but under ten times. The gene calls are TRBV12-3 or TRBV12-4 and TRBJ2-3, with no clear D. This CDR3 region has 12 residues. Trimming removed 3 bases from V and 6 bases from J, with 7 bases in between. For the CDR3, the DNA is TGTGCCAGCAGTTTCAATGCCGATACGCAGTATTTT. Its translation is CASSFNADTQYF.

This clonotype came up many times. The genes are TRBV12-3 or TRBV12-4 and TRBJ2-3; the D is unclear. CDR3 size: 12 residues. V lost 2 bases to trimming and J lost 3 bases, with 3 bases between them. The DNA for the CDR3 is TGTGCCAGCAGTTTACTAACAGATACGCAGTATTTT. This sequence encodes CASSLLTDTQYF.

The table lists this clonotype with a few counts. The CDR3 bases are TGTGCCACCAGCCCCCGGGAAGCAGGGGGCCCTGAAGCTTTCTTT. Encoded protein: CATSPREAGGPEAFF. The chain joins TRBV15 to TRBJ1-1; 8 bases match TRBD1. CDR1 is LNHNV, CDR2 YYDKDF, per germline (reference sequence). The CDR3 extends over 15 amino acids. Germline trimming cut 5 bases from V and 6 bases from J; bases unmatched to any gene: 11.